Below are 18 T cell receptor beta chains sequenced from a single sample in a study of cytomegalovirus exposure and HLA in healthy donors. A multiplex PCR was run with 60 Vbeta primers and 13 Jbeta primers. Repertoires were generated with immunoSEQ multiplex PCR, while TCRdb's copy carries only in-frame clones and drops some. Of about 140,000 clones listed, about 10% are singletons. Sequencing used PBMCs. The origin of the receptors is a middle-aged man in good health and CMV-seronegative.

This clone appeared a few times. V and J are TRBV6-5 and TRBJ1-2; tentatively, D is TRBD1 (6 bases). Per the germline V gene, CDR1 is MNHEY and CDR2 is SVGAGI. V was shortened by 4 bases and J by 4 bases, with 19 bases between the two germline ends. CDR3 length: 16 amino acids. The CDR3 nucleotides read TGTGCCAGCAGTTCCCCTTACAGGTCAGGGGCCTATGGCTACACCTTC. Its protein is CASSSPYRSGAYGYTF.

The chain uses TRBV11-2 and TRBJ2-1; 12 bases match TRBD1. CDR1 is SGHAT and CDR2 is FQNNGV in the germline V gene. V gave up 3 bases and J gave up 7 bases; unmatched junction bases: 10. The CDR3 runs 17 residues. The CDR3 DNA sequence: TGTGCCAGCAGCTTCCTAGGTCGGGACAGGGGGCGAAATGAGCAGTTCTTC. It yields the protein CASSFLGRDRGRNEQFF.

There are a few counts of this clone. The V and J genes are TRBV6-5 and TRBJ1-2; 8 nucleotides agree with TRBD1. This CDR3 contains 14 residues. The V and J ends lost 6 bases and 3 bases, in that order; junction bases with no gene match: 6. The germline V gene has CDR1 MNHEY and CDR2 SVGAGI. CDR3 in DNA: TGTGCCAGCAGCGACAGGGGATTAGACTATGGCTACACCTTC. Its protein product is CASSDRGLDYGYTF.

The V call is TRBV5-6, the J call TRBJ2-1; 10 bases are a match to TRBD1. Germline-derived CDR1 and CDR2 are SGHDT and YYEEEE. V shed 0 bases, J shed 11 bases, and the junction held 14 bases outside the gene matches. The length of the CDR3 is 17 residues. CDR3 amino acids: CASSLVSDRGAFNKQFF. As DNA, the CDR3 is TGTGCCAGCAGCTTGGTTTCGGACAGGGGGGCCTTTAATAAGCAGTTCTTC.

The chain uses TRBV29-1 and TRBJ1-6; D might be TRBD1 (6 bases). Germline CDR1 reads SQVTM; CDR2 reads ANQGSEA. Trimming stripped 4 bases from V and 7 bases from J, with 14 bases between. The CDR3 length is 14 residues. The CDR3 spells CSVGTGTPNSPLHF. In DNA form, the CDR3 reads TGCAGCGTTGGCACCGGGACACCGAATTCACCCCTCCACTTT.

The rearrangement uses TRBV18 and TRBJ2-7; 9 bases agree with TRBD1. Trimming cost V 3 bases and J 5 bases; bases outside gene matches: 5. CDR3 size: 14 residues. Germline CDR1 KGHSH, CDR2 LQKENI. The chain's CDR3 is CASSPKGDRDEQYF. Written as DNA, the CDR3 is TGTGCCAGCTCACCTAAGGGGGACAGGGACGAGCAGTACTTC. The whole variable domain, filled in from reference TRBV18 and TRBJ2-7, reads NAGVMQNPRHLVRRRGQEARLRCSPMKGHSHVYWYRQLPEEGLKFMVYLQKENIIDESGMPKERFSAEFPKEGPSILRIQQVVRGDSAAYFCASSPKGDRDEQYFGPGTRLTVT.

This clone has a handful of counts. The rearrangement uses TRBV5-1 and TRBJ2-7; 9 bases map to TRBD1. Unmatched junction bases numbered 3, after V lost 1 base and J lost 1 base. This CDR3 comprises 15 residues. Germline-derived CDR1 and CDR2 are SGHRS and YFSETQ. CDR3: CASSLRGQGSYEQYF. The CDR3 nucleotides are TGCGCCAGCAGCTTGAGAGGACAGGGGTCCTACGAGCAGTACTTC.

This clone was detected a few times. This sequence joins TRBV28 and TRBJ1-5; 7 bases are a match to TRBD1. CDR1 and CDR2 from the germline V gene are MDHEN and SYDVKM. This CDR3 spans 14 amino acids. Trimming took 5 bases from V and 4 from J; bases not matched to a gene: 5. The CDR3 loop reads CASSMGQQNQPQHF. The CDR3 region has the DNA TGTGCCAGCAGTATGGGACAGCAAAATCAGCCCCAGCATTTT. The full variable domain, with the rest looked up from reference TRBV28 and TRBJ1-5, is DVKVTQSSRYLVKRTGEKVFLECVQDMDHENMFWYRQDPGLGLRLIYFSYDVKMKEKGDIPEGYSVSREKKERFSLILESASTNQTSMYLCASSMGQQNQPQHFGDGTRLSIL.

The chain carries TRBV7-8 and TRBJ2-2, with D possibly matching TRBD2 (5 bases). The CDR3 has 13 residues. CDR1 is SGHVS, CDR2 FQNEAQ, per germline. The V gene lost 5 bases and the J gene lost 6 bases, with 10 bases spanning the gap. Written as DNA, the CDR3 is TGTGCCAGCAGCCTCAGCGGTCCCGGGGAGCTGTTTTTT. This codes for CASSLSGPGELFF.

CDR3 sequence reads: CASGQEGSPLHF. DNA for the CDR3: TGTGCCAGCGGCCAGGAGGGTTCACCCCTCCACTTT. V gene TRBV9 combines with J gene TRBJ1-6; no definite D call. The CDR3 loop spans 12 amino acids. Germline V gene data show CDR1 as SGDLS and CDR2 as YYNGEE. V was trimmed by 7 bases and J by 9 bases, leaving 11 bases between them.

This clone has just a few counts. V gene TRBV25-1 combines with J gene TRBJ2-1, with TRBD2 as a possible D gene (6 bases). The V end was cut by 5 bases, the J end by 0 bases, with 17 bases between. Germline-derived CDR1 and CDR2 are MGHDK and SYGVNS. The CDR3 has 17 residues. CDR3 protein: CASSSQEGQSSYNEQFF. DNA of the CDR3: TGTGCCAGCAGTTCCCAGGAGGGTCAGAGCTCCTACAATGAGCAGTTCTTC.

The gene calls are TRBV11-3 and TRBJ2-1; 9 bases map to TRBD2. The CDR3 loop spans 14 amino acids. With 0 bases clipped from V and 12 bases from J, the junction kept 6 bases outside the gene matches. The germline CDR1 and CDR2 sequences are SGHNT and YENEEA. Here the CDR3 DNA reads TGTGCCAGCAGCTTAGAAGGGCTAGCGGGAATGCAGTTCTTC. Translation gives CASSLEGLAGMQFF.

This clone came up a few times. The chain combines TRBV5-1 with TRBJ2-7, with a possible D match to TRBD1 (5 bases). The germline CDR1 and CDR2 sequences are SGHRS and YFSETQ. V shed 5 bases and J shed 3 bases, with 15 bases lying between them. The CDR3 runs 14 residues. This chain's CDR3 is CASREPTAHYEQYF. CDR3 sequence (DNA): TGCGCCAGCAGAGAGCCGACAGCCCACTACGAGCAGTACTTC. Variable domain in full (rest from reference TRBV5-1 and TRBJ2-7): KAGVTQTPRYLIKTRGQQVTLSCSPISGHRSVSWYQQTPGQGLQFLFEYFSETQRNKGNFPGRFSGRQFSNSRSEMNVSTLELGDSALYLCASREPTAHYEQYFGPGTRLTVT.

This clone appeared a few times. The chain recombines TRBV2 with TRBJ2-2; TRBD2 matches 12 bases. The junction had 3 bases not matched to a gene; V was cut back by 5 bases and J by 2 bases. Germline lookup yields CDR1 SNHLY and CDR2 FYNNEI. This CDR3 is built from 16 residues. The CDR3 here is CASSPTSGGNTGELFF. DNA for the CDR3: TGTGCCAGCAGTCCGACTAGCGGGGGTAACACCGGGGAGCTGTTTTTT. The whole variable domain, remainder taken from reference TRBV2 and TRBJ2-2, is EPEVTQTPSHQVTQMGQEVILRCVPISNHLYFYWYRQILGQKVEFLVSFYNNEISEKSEIFDDQFSVERPDGSNFTLKIRSTKLEDSAMYFCASSPTSGGNTGELFFGEGSRLTVL.

This clone was detected only a few times. The gene calls are TRBV10-2 and TRBJ1-3; D is uncertain. The CDR3 sequence is 15 residues long. V shed 3 bases and J shed 0 bases, with 9 bases lying between them. CDR1 WSHSY and CDR2 SAAADI come from the germline V gene. The CDR3 DNA reads TGCGCCAGCAGTGATCGGGGTAGCTCTGGAAACACCATATATTTT. It specifies CASSDRGSSGNTIYF.

CDR3 region: CASSLVASRSASTTDTQYF. Here the CDR3 DNA reads TGTGCCAGCAGCTTGGTGGCTAGCAGGTCCGCCTCCACCACAGATACGCAGTATTTT. The genes are TRBV5-6 and TRBJ2-3, with TRBD2 as a possible D gene (5 bases). CDR3 size: 19 residues. Between the trimmed V and J ends, which lost 0 bases and 2 bases, there was a span of 22 bases. Per the germline V gene, CDR1 is SGHDT and CDR2 is YYEEEE.

This chain uses TRBV19 with TRBJ1-1; D may be TRBD1 (6 bases). Germline V gives CDR1 LNHDA, CDR2 SQIVND (reference sequence). The ends were cut back, 1 base at V and 0 bases at J, with 15 bases in the middle. This CDR3 comprises 17 residues. CDR3 loop: CASSIVRIQGLNTEAFF. The CDR3 nucleotides read TGTGCCAGTAGTATAGTGCGGATACAGGGCCTGAACACTGAAGCTTTCTTT.

The chain uses TRBV10-1 and TRBJ1-1; unclear D gene. Deletions cut 0 bases from V and 4 bases from J, with 12 bases between. This CDR3 is 15 amino acids long. Germline CDR1 WNHNN, CDR2 SYGVQD (reference sequence). The CDR3, as DNA: TGCGCCAGCAGTGAGTCTGCGGGAGCAGGCACTGAAGCTTTCTTT. Translating gives CASSESAGAGTEAFF.